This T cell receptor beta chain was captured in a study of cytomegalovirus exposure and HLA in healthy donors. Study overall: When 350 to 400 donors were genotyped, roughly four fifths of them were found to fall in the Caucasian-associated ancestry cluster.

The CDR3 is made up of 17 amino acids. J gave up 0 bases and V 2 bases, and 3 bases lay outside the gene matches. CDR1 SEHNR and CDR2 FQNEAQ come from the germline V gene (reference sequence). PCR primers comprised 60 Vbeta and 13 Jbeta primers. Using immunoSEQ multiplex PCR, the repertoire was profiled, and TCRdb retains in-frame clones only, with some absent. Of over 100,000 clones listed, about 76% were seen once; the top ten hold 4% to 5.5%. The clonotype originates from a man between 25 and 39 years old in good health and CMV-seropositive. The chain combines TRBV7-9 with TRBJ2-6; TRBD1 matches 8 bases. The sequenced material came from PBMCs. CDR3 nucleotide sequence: TGTGCCAGCAGCTTACCACAGGGGGACTCTGGGGCCAACGTCCTGACTTTC. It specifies CASSLPQGDSGANVLTF.